This T cell receptor (beta chain) is drawn from a study of cytomegalovirus exposure and HLA in healthy donors. Study context: The same platform was used for the approximately 120 validation repertoires as for the approximately 670 first-cohort repertoires, as reported in a later analysis.

Concerning this clone itself: Its target is unknown.

Findings and caveats of the study: There were a few CMV-associated chains whose specificity for CMV antigens was confirmed in vitro.

The data were produced by immunoSEQ multiplex PCR, yet TCRdb's version contains in-frame clones alone and is incomplete. The table includes 80,000 to 100,000 clones, about nine tenths detected once. The germline CDR1 and CDR2 sequences are SEHNR and FQNEAQ (reference sequence). This CDR3 is built from 13 residues. V gave up 11 bases and J gave up 1 base; unmatched junction bases: 7. The sequence derives from a man aged 25-45 years in good health and CMV-seronegative. The chain recombines TRBV7-9 with TRBJ2-5; 7 nucleotides align to TRBD2. Sequenced: PBMCs. This chain's CDR3 is CAGGGGVQETQYF. CDR3 DNA: TGTGCCGGGGGGGGTGGAGTCCAAGAGACCCAGTACTTC.